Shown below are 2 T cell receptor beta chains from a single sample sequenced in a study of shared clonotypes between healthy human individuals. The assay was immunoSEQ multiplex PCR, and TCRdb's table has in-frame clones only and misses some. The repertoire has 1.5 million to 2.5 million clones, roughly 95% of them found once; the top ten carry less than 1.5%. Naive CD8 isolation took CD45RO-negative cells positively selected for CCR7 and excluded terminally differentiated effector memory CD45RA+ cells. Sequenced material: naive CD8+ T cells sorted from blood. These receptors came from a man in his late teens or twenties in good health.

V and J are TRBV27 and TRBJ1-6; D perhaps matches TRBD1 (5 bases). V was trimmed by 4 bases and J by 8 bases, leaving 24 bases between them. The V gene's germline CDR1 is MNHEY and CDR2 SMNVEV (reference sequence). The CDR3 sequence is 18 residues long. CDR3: CASSSSFGAPGGYSPLHF. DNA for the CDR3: TGTGCCAGCAGTTCCTCTTTCGGGGCCCCTGGAGGTTATTCACCCCTCCACTTT.

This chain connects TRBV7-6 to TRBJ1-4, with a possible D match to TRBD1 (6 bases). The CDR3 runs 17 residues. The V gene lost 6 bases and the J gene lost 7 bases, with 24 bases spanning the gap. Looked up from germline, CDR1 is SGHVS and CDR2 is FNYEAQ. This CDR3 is CASSPSSLGGAGEKLFF. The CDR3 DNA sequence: TGTGCCAGCAGTCCCTCAAGTTTGGGGGGCGCCGGTGAAAAACTGTTTTTT.